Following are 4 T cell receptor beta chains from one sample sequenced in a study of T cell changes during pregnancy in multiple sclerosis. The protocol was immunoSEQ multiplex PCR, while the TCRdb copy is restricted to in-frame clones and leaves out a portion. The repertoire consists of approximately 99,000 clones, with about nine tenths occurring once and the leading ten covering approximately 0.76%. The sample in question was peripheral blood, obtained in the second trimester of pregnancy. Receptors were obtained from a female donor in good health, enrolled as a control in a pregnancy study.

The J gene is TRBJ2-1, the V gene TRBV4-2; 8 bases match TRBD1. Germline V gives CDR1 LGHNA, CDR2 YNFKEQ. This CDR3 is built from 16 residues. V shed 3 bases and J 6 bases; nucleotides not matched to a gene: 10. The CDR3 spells CASSHSGQGWSNEQFF. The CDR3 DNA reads TGTGCCAGCAGCCATTCCGGACAGGGTTGGAGCAATGAGCAGTTCTTC.

CDR3 sequence: CASSQTLAGGVDTQYF. CDR3 bases: TGCGCCAGCAGCCAAACCCTAGCGGGGGGAGTAGATACGCAGTATTTT. The chain employs TRBV4-3 and TRBJ2-3, with 11 bases aligning to TRBD2. Germline V CDR1 and CDR2: LGHNA, YSLEER. The V gene end was trimmed by 2 bases and the J gene end by 5 bases; junction bases not matched to a gene: 6. The CDR3 sequence is 16 residues long.

CDR3 loop: CARQRPTGSYEQYF. Here the CDR3 DNA reads TGTGCCAGGCAACGACCGACAGGGAGCTACGAGCAGTACTTC. This chain uses TRBV5-3 with TRBJ2-7; 7 bases fit TRBD1. TRBV5-3 is an open reading frame whose function is uncertain. The CDR3 runs to 14 residues. V dropped 8 bases and J dropped 3; count of bases not matched to a gene: 11.

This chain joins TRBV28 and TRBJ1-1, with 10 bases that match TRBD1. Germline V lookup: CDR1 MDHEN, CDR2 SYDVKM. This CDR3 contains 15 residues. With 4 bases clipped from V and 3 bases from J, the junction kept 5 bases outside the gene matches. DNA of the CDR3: TGTGCCAGCAGTTCCGGGACAGGGGCGGACACTGAAGCTTTCTTT. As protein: CASSSGTGADTEAFF.